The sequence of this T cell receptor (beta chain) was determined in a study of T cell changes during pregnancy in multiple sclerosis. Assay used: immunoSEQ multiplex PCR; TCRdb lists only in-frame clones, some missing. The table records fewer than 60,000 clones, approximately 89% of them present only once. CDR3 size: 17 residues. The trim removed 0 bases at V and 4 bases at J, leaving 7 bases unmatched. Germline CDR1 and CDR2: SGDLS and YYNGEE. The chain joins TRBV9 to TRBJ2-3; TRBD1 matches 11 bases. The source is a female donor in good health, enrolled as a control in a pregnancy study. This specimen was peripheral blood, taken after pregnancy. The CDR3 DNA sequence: TGTGCCAGCAGCGTAGTCGGGGGGACAGGGGGACCAGATACGCAGTATTTT. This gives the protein CASSVVGGTGGPDTQYF. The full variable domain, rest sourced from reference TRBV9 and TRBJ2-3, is DSGVTQTPKHLITATGQRVTLRCSPRSGDLSVYWYQQSLDQGLQFLIQYYNGEERAKGNILERFSAQQFPDLHSELNLSSLELGDSALYFCASSVVGGTGGPDTQYFGPGTRLTVL.